One sample yielded the 2 T cell receptor beta chains listed below, sequenced in a study of tumor-infiltrating lymphocytes in primary liver carcinoma. Synthesis of TCR beta cDNA was carried out from around 540 ng total RNA with a constant-region primer. TCR beta libraries came from three nested multiplex PCR rounds using slightly modified ARM-PCR. Rounds one and two of PCR, each of about 10 cycles, were primed with TRBV1-TRBV30 forward primers and a C-beta reverse primer. TCRdb used MiXCR to reprocess the multiplex PCR reads, holding one entry per CDR3 protein. In the table there are tens of thousands of distinct CDR3 sequences, 65% to 75% of which are singletons. From unsorted bulk tissue weighing roughly 19-32 mg, DNA and RNA were co-extracted. The material sequenced was liver tumor tissue from sampling region 4. Subset indicated: tumor region T4, right-lateral pole. Source of these receptors: a woman between 55 and 75 years old with primary liver carcinoma and hepatitis B virus infection.

With regard to this clonotype: A much larger clonotype is one base distant, so this may be a read error. The V and J genes are TRBV30 and TRBJ2-7; D might be TRBD1 or TRBD2, each matching 5 bases. The CDR3 covers 10 residues. Germline values: CDR1 GTSNPN, CDR2 SVGIG (reference sequence). CDR3 sequence reads: CAWSRDEHYF. The CDR3 DNA sequence: TGTGCCTGGAGTCGGGACGAGCACTACTTC.

CDR3 sequence (DNA): TGTTCCACCTCCACCCCGGGAGGGCGCCCATTGAATGAGCAGTTCTTC. Protein: CSTSTPGGRPLNEQFF. V gene TRBV12-3 or TRBV12-4 combines with J gene TRBJ2-1; 8 bases line up with TRBD2. This CDR3 comprises 16 residues.